Below are 13 T cell receptor beta chains sequenced from a single sample in a study of blood T cell repertoires in COVID-19. The assay was immunoSEQ multiplex PCR, and TCRdb's table has in-frame clones only and misses some. The profile shows 110,000 to 150,000 clones, 87% of them singletons. Sample: peripheral blood. The receptors come from a middle-aged woman with acute or convalescent COVID-19.

The rearrangement links TRBV19 to TRBJ2-2; 11 nucleotides agree with TRBD2. Germline V gene lookup returns CDR1 LNHDA and CDR2 SQIVND (reference sequence). The V and J ends lost 4 bases and 5 bases, in that order; junction bases with no gene match: 3. This CDR3 has 15 residues. The CDR3 nucleotides are TGTGCCAGTAGTAGGACTAGCGGGCCTACCGGGGAGCTGTTTTTT. It specifies CASSRTSGPTGELFF.

This sequence joins TRBV19 and TRBJ2-7; 7 bases agree with TRBD1. There are 12 residues in the CDR3. V shed 3 bases, J shed 10 bases, and the junction held 6 bases outside the gene matches. Per germline, CDR1 LNHDA and CDR2 SQIVND (reference sequence). The CDR3 region is CASSIGTASQYF. The DNA of the CDR3 is TGTGCCAGTAGTATCGGGACAGCGAGCCAGTACTTC.

This chain uses TRBV7-9 with TRBJ1-2, with TRBD1 as a possible D gene (5 bases). The CDR3 consists of 14 residues. The V gene's germline CDR1 is SEHNR and CDR2 FQNEAQ (reference sequence). Deletions cut 0 bases from V and 3 bases from J, with 8 bases between. The CDR3 DNA sequence: TGTGCCAGCAGCTTAGCAGGGGCCGACTATGGCTACACCTTC. This translates into CASSLAGADYGYTF.

This chain joins TRBV27 and TRBJ2-5, with 11 positions matching TRBD1. The CDR3 has 15 residues. CDR1 and CDR2 from the germline V gene are MNHEY and SMNVEV (reference sequence). V shed 7 bases and J 1 base; nucleotides not matched to a gene: 5. The CDR3 loop is CASTTGTGGQETQYF. The CDR3 coding sequence is TGTGCCAGCACCACCGGGACAGGGGGCCAAGAGACCCAGTACTTC.

The rearrangement joins TRBV7-3 to TRBJ1-1; D possibly corresponds to TRBD1 (5 bases). There are 14 residues in the CDR3. Germline CDR1 SGHTA, CDR2 FQGTGA. Deletions cut 0 bases from V and 4 bases from J, with 9 bases between. The CDR3 here is CASSLTGVSTEAFF. CDR3 bases: TGTGCCAGCAGCTTAACAGGGGTGAGCACTGAAGCTTTCTTT.

CDR3 residues: CASSLALRDEQYF. CDR3 DNA: TGTGCCAGCAGCTTGGCCCTCCGGGACGAGCAGTACTTC. The V gene is TRBV5-4, the J gene TRBJ2-7; D uncertain. The CDR3 is 13 residues long. The germline V gene has CDR1 SGHNT and CDR2 YYREEE (reference sequence). Trimming cost V 0 bases and J 5 bases, with 9 bases left between them. The variable domain in full, completed from reference TRBV5-4 and TRBJ2-7, reads ETGVTQSPTHLIKTRGQQVTLRCSSQSGHNTVSWYQQALGQGPQFIFQYYREEENGRGNFPPRFSGLQFPNYSSELNVNALELDDSALYLCASSLALRDEQYFGPGTRLTVT.

The V call is TRBV5-4, the J call TRBJ2-5; D is perhaps TRBD2 (5 bases). The CDR3 sequence is 15 residues long. Germline V gene sequence: CDR1 SGHNT, CDR2 YYREEE (reference sequence). Trimming cost V 4 bases and J 0 bases, with 13 bases left between them. CDR3 coding DNA: TGTGCCAGCAGCCCGCGAACGGGGAACCAAGAGACCCAGTACTTC. Translating gives CASSPRTGNQETQYF.

This sequence joins TRBV28 and TRBJ2-3; D might be TRBD2 (6 bases). The CDR3 extends over 15 amino acids. Looked up from germline, CDR1 is MDHEN and CDR2 is SYDVKM. V was cut by 3 bases and J by 6 bases, with 16 bases left in between. Written as DNA, the CDR3 is TGTGCCAGCAGTTTGTCACGGTGGCTAGCGGATACGCAGTATTTT. Protein: CASSLSRWLADTQYF.

The chain carries TRBV4-2 and TRBJ2-3; 9 bases agree with TRBD2. Germline V gene lookup returns CDR1 LGHNA and CDR2 YNFKEQ. Germline trimming cut 5 bases from V and 3 bases from J; bases unmatched to any gene: 6. The CDR3 contains 15 residues. The CDR3 reads CASSSTLAGTDTQYF. The DNA for the CDR3 is TGTGCCAGCAGCTCCACGCTAGCGGGAACAGATACGCAGTATTTT.

V usage is TRBV19 and J usage is TRBJ2-7, with D unresolved. CDR3 length: 12 amino acids. Trimming shortened V by 3 bases and J by 6 bases, and 9 bases separated the two germline ends. Germline loops: CDR1 LNHDA, CDR2 SQIVND (reference sequence). CDR3 region: CASSMWSSEQYF. The DNA for the CDR3 is TGTGCCAGTAGTATGTGGTCCAGCGAGCAGTACTTC.

This clone showed up just once. V gene TRBV5-1 combines with J gene TRBJ2-1; a possible D gene is TRBD2 (6 bases). This CDR3 spans 13 amino acids. Trimming took off 7 bases at V and 3 bases at J, with 11 bases between the two ends. Germline values: CDR1 SGHRS, CDR2 YFSETQ. The DNA of the CDR3 is TGCGCCAGCGGGGGACTCGACTACAATGAGCAGTTCTTC. Translating gives CASGGLDYNEQFF.

The chain couples TRBV11-2 to TRBJ2-7, with 10 bases identical to TRBD2. The junction had 10 bases not matched to a gene; V was cut back by 0 bases and J by 2 bases. CDR1 SGHAT and CDR2 FQNNGV come from the germline V gene. This CDR3 contains 18 residues. CDR3 bases: TGTGCCAGCAGCTTAGAAGTTTATAGACTAGCGGGCACCTACGAGCAGTACTTC. It encodes CASSLEVYRLAGTYEQYF.

The chain combines TRBV4-3 with TRBJ2-3, with TRBD2 matching over 12 bases. From germline, CDR1 is LGHNA and CDR2 YSLEER. Unmatched junction bases numbered 1, after V lost 1 base and J lost 5 bases. CDR3 size: 15 residues. Here the CDR3 DNA reads TGCGCCAGCAGCCAAGGACTAGCGGGGGAAGATACGCAGTATTTT. Its translation: CASSQGLAGEDTQYF.